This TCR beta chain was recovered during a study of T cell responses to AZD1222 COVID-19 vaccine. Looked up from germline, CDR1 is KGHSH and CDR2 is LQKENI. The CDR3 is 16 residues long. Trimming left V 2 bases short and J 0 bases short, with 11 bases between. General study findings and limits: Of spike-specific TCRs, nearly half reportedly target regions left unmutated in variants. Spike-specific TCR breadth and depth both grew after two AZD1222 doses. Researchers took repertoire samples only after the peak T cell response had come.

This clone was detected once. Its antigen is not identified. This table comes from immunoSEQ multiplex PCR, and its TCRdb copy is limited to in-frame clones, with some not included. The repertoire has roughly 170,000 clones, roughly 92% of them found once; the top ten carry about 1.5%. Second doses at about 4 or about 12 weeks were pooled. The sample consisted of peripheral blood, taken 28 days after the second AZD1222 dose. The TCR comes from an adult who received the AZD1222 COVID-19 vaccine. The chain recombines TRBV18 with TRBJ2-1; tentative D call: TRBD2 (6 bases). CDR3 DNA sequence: TGTGCCAGCTCACCAACCCTAGCGAGCTCCTACAATGAGCAGTTCTTC. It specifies CASSPTLASSYNEQFF.